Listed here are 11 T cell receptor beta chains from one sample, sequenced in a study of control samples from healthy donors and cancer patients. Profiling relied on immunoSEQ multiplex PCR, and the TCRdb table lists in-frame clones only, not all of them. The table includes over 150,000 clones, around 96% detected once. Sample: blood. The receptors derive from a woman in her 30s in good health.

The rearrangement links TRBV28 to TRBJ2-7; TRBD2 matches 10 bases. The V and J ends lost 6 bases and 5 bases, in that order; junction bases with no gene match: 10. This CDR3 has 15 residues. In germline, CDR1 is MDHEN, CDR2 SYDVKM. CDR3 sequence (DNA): TGTGCCAGCAGCCCTCAAACTAGCGGGGCCCACGAGCAGTACTTC. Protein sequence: CASSPQTSGAHEQYF.

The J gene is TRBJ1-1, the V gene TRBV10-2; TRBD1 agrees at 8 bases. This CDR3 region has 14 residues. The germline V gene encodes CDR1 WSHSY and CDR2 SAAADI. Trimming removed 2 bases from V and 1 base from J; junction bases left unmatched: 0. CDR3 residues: CASSEGQGNTEAFF. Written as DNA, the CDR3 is TGCGCCAGCAGTGAGGGACAGGGGAACACTGAAGCTTTCTTT.

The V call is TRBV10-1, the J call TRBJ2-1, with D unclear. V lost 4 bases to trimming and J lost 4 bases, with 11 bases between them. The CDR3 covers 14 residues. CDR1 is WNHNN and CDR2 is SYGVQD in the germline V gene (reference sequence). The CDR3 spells CASSAGLEYNEQFF. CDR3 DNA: TGCGCCAGCAGTGCCGGGCTGGAGTACAATGAGCAGTTCTTC.

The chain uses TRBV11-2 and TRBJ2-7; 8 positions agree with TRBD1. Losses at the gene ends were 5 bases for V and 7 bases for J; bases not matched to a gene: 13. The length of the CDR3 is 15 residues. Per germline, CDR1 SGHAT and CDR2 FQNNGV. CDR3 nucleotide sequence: TGTGCCAGCAGCCCCACGACAGGGGCGCATGGAGAGCAGTACTTC. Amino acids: CASSPTTGAHGEQYF.

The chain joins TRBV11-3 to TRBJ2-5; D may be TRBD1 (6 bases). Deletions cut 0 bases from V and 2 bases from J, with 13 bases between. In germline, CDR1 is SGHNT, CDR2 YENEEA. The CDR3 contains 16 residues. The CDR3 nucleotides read TGTGCCAGCAGCTTAGAGAGCAGTCAGGGGCAAGAGACCCAGTACTTC. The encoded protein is CASSLESSQGQETQYF.

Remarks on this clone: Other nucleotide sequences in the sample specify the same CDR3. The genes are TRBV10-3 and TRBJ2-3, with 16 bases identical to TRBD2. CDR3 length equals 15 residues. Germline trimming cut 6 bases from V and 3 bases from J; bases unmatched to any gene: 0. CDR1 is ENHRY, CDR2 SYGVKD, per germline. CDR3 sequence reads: CAIRGLAGGTDTQYF. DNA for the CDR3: TGTGCCATCAGGGGACTAGCGGGGGGGACAGATACGCAGTATTTT.

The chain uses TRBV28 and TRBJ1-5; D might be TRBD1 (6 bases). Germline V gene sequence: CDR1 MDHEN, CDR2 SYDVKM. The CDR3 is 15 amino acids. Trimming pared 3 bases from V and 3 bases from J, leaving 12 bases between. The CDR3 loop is CASSLGDNTNQPQHF. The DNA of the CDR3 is TGTGCCAGCAGTTTGGGGGACAACACCAATCAGCCCCAGCATTTT.

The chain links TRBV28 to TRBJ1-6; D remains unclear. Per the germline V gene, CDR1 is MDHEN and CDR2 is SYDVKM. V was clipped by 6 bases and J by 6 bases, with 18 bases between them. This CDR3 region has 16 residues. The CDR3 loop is CASSLGHPALNSPLHF. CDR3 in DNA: TGTGCCAGCAGCCTCGGGCATCCGGCCCTTAATTCACCCCTCCACTTT.

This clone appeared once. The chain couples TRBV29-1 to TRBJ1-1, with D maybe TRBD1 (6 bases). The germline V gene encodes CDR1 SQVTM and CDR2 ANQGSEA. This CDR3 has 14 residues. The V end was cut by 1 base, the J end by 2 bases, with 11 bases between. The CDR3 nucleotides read TGCAGCGTTGAAGTTACGGGGGGCAACACTGAAGCTTTCTTT. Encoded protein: CSVEVTGGNTEAFF.

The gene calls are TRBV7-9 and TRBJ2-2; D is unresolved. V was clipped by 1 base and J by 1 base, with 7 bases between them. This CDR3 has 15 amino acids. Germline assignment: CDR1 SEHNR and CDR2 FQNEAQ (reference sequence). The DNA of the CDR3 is TGTGCCAGCAGCTTAGGTCTCCAGAACACCGGGGAGCTGTTTTTT. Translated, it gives CASSLGLQNTGELFF.

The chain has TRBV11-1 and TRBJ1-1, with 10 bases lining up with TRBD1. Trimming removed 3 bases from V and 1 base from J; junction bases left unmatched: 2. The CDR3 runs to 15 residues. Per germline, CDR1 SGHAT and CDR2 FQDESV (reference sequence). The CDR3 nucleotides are TGTGCCAGCAGCTTTAGACAGGGGGCGAACACTGAAGCTTTCTTT. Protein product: CASSFRQGANTEAFF.